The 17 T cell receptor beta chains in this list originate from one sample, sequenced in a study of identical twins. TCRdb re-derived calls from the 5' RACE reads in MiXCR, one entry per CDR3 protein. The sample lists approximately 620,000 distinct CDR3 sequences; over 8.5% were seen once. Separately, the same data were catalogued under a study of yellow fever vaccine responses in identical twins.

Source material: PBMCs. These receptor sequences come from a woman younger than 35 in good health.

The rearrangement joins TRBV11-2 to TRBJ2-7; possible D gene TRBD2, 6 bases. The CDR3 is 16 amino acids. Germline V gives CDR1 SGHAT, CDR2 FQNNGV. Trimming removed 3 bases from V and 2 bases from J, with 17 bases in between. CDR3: CASSFLPRLEPYEQYF. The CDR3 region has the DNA TGTGCCAGCAGCTTCCTCCCCAGACTAGAGCCCTACGAGCAGTACTTC.

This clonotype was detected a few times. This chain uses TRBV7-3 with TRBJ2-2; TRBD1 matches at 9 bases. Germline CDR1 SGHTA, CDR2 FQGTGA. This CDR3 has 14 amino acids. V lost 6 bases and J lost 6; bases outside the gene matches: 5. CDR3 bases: TGTGCCAGCAGAAGGGACAGGGCGGCCGGGGAGCTGTTTTTT. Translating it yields CASRRDRAAGELFF.

CDR3 coding DNA: TGTGCCAGCAGCTCAGCGACCCAGTACTTC. The encoded protein is CASSSATQYF. The chain has TRBV3-1 and TRBJ2-5; no reliable D call. The CDR3 totals 10 residues. Germline CDR1 and CDR2: LGHDT and YNNKEL (reference sequence). Deletions cut 5 bases from V and 7 bases from J, with 5 bases between.

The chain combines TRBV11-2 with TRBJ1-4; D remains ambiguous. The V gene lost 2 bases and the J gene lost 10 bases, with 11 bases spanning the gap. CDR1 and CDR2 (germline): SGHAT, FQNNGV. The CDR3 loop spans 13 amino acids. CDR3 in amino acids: CASSLRFDGKLFF. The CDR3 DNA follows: TGTGCCAGCAGCTTAAGGTTCGATGGAAAACTGTTTTTT.

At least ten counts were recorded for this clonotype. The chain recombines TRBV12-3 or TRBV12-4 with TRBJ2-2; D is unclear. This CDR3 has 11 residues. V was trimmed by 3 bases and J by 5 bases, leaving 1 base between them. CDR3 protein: CASSFTGELFF. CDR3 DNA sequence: TGTGCCAGCAGTTTTACCGGGGAGCTGTTTTTT.

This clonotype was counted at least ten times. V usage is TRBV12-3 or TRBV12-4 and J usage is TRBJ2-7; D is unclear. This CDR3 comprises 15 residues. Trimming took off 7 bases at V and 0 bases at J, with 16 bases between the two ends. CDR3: CASTAGLGISYEQYF. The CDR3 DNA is TGTGCCAGCACCGCTGGTCTGGGGATCTCCTACGAGCAGTACTTC.

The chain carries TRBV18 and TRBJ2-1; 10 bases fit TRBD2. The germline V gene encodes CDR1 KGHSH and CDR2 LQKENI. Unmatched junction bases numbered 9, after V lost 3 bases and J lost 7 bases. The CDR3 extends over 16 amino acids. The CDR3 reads CASSPGAGGISNEQFF. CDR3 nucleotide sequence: TGTGCCAGCTCACCGGGAGCGGGGGGGATCTCTAATGAGCAGTTCTTC.

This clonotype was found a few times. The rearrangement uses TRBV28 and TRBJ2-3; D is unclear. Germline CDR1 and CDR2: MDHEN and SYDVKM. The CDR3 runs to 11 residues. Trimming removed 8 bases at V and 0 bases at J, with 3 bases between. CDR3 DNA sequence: TGTGCCAGCCCGAGCACAGATACGCAGTATTTT. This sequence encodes CASPSTDTQYF. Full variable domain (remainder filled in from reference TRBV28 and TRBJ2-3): DVKVTQSSRYLVKRTGEKVFLECVQDMDHENMFWYRQDPGLGLRLIYFSYDVKMKEKGDIPEGYSVSREKKERFSLILESASTNQTSMYLCASPSTDTQYFGPGTRLTVL.

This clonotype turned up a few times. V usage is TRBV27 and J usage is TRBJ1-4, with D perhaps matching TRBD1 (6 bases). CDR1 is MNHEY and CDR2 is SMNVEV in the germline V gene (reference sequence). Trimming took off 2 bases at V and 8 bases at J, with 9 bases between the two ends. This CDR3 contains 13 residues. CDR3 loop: CASSLEDREKLFF. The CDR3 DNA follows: TGTGCCAGCAGTTTAGAGGACAGAGAAAAACTGTTTTTT.

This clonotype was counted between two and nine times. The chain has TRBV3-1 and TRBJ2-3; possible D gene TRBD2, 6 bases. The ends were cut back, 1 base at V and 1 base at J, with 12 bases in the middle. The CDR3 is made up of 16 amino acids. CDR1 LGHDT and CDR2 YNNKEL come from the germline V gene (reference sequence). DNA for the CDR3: TGTGCCAGCAGCCAAGGAGCGGGTTGGGGCACAGATACGCAGTATTTT. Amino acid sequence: CASSQGAGWGTDTQYF.

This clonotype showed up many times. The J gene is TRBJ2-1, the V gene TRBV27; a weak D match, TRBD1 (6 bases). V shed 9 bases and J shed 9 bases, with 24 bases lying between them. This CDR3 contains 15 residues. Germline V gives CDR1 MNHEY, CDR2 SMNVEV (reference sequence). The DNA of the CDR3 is TGTGCCAGTGGATGGATCGGGACAAATGAGGGTGAGCAGTTCTTC. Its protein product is CASGWIGTNEGEQFF.

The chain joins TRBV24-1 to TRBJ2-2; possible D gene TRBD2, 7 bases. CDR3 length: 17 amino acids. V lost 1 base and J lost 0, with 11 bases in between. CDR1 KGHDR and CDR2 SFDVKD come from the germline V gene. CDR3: CATSDFRGGPNTGELFF. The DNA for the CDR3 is TGTGCCACCAGTGATTTTCGCGGGGGCCCGAACACCGGGGAGCTGTTTTTT.

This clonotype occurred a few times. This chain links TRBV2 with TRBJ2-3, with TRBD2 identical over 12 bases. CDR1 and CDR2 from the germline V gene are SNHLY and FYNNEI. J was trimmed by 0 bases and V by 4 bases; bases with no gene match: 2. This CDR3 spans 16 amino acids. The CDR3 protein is CASSVGLAGSTDTQYF. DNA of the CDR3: TGTGCCAGCAGTGTCGGACTAGCGGGGAGCACAGATACGCAGTATTTT.

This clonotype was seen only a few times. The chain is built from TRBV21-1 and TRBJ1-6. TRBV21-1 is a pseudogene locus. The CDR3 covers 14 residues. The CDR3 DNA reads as TGTGCCAGCAGCAAAAGTCGTAATAATTCACCCCTCCACTTT. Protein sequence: CASSKSRNNSPLHF.

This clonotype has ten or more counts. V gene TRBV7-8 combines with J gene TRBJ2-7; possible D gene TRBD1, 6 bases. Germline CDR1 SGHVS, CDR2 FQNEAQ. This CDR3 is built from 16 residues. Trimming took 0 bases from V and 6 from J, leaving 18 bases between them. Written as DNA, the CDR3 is TGTGCCAGCAGCTTAGCGGATGGACAGCCGGAAAGCGAGCAGTACTTC. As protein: CASSLADGQPESEQYF.

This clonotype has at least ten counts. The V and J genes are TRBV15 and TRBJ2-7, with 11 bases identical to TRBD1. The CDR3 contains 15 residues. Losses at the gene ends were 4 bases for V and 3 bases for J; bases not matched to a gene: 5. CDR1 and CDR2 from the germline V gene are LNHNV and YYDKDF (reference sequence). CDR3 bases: TGTGCCACCAGCACCTCCGGGACAGGGGGCTACGAGCAGTACTTC. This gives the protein CATSTSGTGGYEQYF.

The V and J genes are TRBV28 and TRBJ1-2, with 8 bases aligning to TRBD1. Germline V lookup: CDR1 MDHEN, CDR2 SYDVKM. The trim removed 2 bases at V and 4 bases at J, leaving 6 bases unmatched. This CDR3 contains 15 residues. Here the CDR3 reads CASSLIQGALYGYTF. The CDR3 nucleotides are TGTGCCAGCAGTTTAATCCAGGGGGCTCTCTATGGCTACACCTTC.